What follows are 32 T cell receptor beta chains derived from one specimen sequenced in a study of radiotherapy plus CTLA-4 blockade in lung cancer. Repertoires were generated with immunoSEQ multiplex PCR, while TCRdb's copy carries only in-frame clones and drops some. The sample yields some 40,000 clones, 77% seen once. Sequences were derived from peripheral blood, sampled from a patient treated with radiotherapy plus ipilimumab. These receptors were obtained from a human donor with non-small cell lung cancer whose response to radiotherapy plus ipilimumab could not be evaluated.

This chain joins TRBV5-1 and TRBJ2-3, with TRBD2 as a possible D gene (6 bases). V lost 0 bases to trimming and J lost 13 bases, with 21 bases between them. There are 15 residues in the CDR3. Per the germline V gene, CDR1 is SGHRS and CDR2 is YFSETQ. The CDR3 sequence is CASSLAGTFRSFKYF. The CDR3 nucleotides are TGCGCCAGCAGCTTGGCCGGGACTTTCCGGAGTTTCAAGTATTTT.

The rearrangement uses TRBV5-6 and TRBJ2-7; no definite D call. Trimming left V 0 bases short and J 4 bases short, with 5 bases between. Per the germline V gene, CDR1 is SGHDT and CDR2 is YYEEEE. This CDR3 contains 12 residues. The CDR3 DNA reads TGTGCCAGCAGCTTGGTTTCTTACGAGCAGTACTTC. Translated: CASSLVSYEQYF.

V gene TRBV28 combines with J gene TRBJ2-7; perhaps TRBD2 as D (6 bases). V was trimmed by 10 bases and J by 4 bases, leaving 17 bases between them. The length of the CDR3 is 13 residues. CDR1 MDHEN and CDR2 SYDVKM come from the germline V gene. The CDR3 loop is CATHGGIPYEQYF. CDR3 DNA: TGTGCCACCCACGGGGGTATCCCTTACGAGCAGTACTTC.

V usage is TRBV5-6 and J usage is TRBJ2-3; TRBD2 is a possible D gene (5 bases). The CDR3 spans 14 residues. Germline-derived CDR1 and CDR2 are SGHDT and YYEEEE. V was clipped by 3 bases and J by 6 bases, with 14 bases between them. The CDR3 DNA reads as TGTGCCAGCAGCTCCCCCAAGGGCGGGGATACGCAGTATTTT. It is translated as CASSSPKGGDTQYF.

This chain uses TRBV4-1 with TRBJ2-7; D possibly corresponds to TRBD1 (5 bases). CDR1 and CDR2 from the germline V gene are MGHRA and YSYEKL. This CDR3 region has 17 residues. V was pared by 2 bases and J by 2 bases, with 19 bases between. CDR3 coding DNA: TGCGCCAGCAGCCAATCGGTTGGTGCAGGGTTCACCTACGAGCAGTACTTC. Translation gives CASSQSVGAGFTYEQYF.

CDR3: CASTGAVNTEAFF. For the CDR3, the DNA is TGTGCCAGCACTGGGGCTGTGAACACTGAAGCTTTCTTT. This sequence joins TRBV9 and TRBJ1-1; D might be TRBD1 (5 bases). Germline V CDR1 and CDR2: SGDLS, YYNGEE. The ends were cut back, 6 bases at V and 0 bases at J, with 9 bases in the middle. CDR3 size: 13 residues.

V and J are TRBV19 and TRBJ1-1; weak D call: TRBD1 (6 bases). The germline CDR1 and CDR2 sequences are LNHDA and SQIVND (reference sequence). V was trimmed by 5 bases and J by 8 bases, leaving 18 bases between them. This CDR3 comprises 14 residues. The chain's CDR3 is CASSALRDNQEAFF. DNA for the CDR3: TGTGCCAGTAGTGCTCTCCGGGACAATCAGGAAGCTTTCTTT.

The chain recombines TRBV5-1 with TRBJ1-1; D perhaps matches TRBD1 (6 bases). The CDR3 consists of 11 residues. Trimming left V 4 bases short and J 8 bases short, with 9 bases between. Per the germline V gene, CDR1 is SGHRS and CDR2 is YFSETQ. The CDR3 nucleotides are TGCGCCAGCAGCCTTGGGACAGAAGCTTTCTTT. It specifies CASSLGTEAFF.

The rearrangement joins TRBV28 to TRBJ1-5; D unclear. Deletions cut 2 bases from V and 7 bases from J, with 6 bases between. Looked up from germline, CDR1 is MDHEN and CDR2 is SYDVKM. The CDR3 covers 12 residues. In nucleotides, the CDR3 is TGTGCCAGCAGTTTAGCGGGGCAGCCCCAGCATTTT. Protein product: CASSLAGQPQHF.

Only a few counts were recorded for this clone. The chain carries TRBV5-1 and TRBJ2-7; 9 nucleotides align to TRBD2. V lost 2 bases, J lost 1 base, and 10 bases stayed unmatched. Germline V gene data show CDR1 as SGHRS and CDR2 as YFSETQ. The CDR3 contains 17 residues. The CDR3 nucleotides are TGCGCCAGCAGCTTAATACGTCCGGGACTAGCATCCTACGAGCAGTACTTC. Translating it yields CASSLIRPGLASYEQYF. Full variable domain (missing parts from reference TRBV5-1 and TRBJ2-7): KAGVTQTPRYLIKTRGQQVTLSCSPISGHRSVSWYQQTPGQGLQFLFEYFSETQRNKGNFPGRFSGRQFSNSRSEMNVSTLELGDSALYLCASSLIRPGLASYEQYFGPGTRLTVT.

On this clone itself: Compared with germline, one end of the junction differs, possibly owing to a read error. V gene TRBV7-7 combines with J gene TRBJ2-1, with D hard to call. This CDR3 comprises 14 residues. Per germline, CDR1 SSHAT and CDR2 FNYEAQ (reference sequence). The CDR3 sequence is CASSLASYYNEQFF. DNA of the CDR3: TGTGCTAGCAGCTTGGCCTCGTATTACAATGAGCAGTTCTTC.

This clone was seen a few times. This chain connects TRBV7-2 to TRBJ2-3, with 9 bases identical to TRBD2. Trimming cost V 4 bases and J 7 bases; bases outside gene matches: 0. Germline V lookup: CDR1 SGHTA, CDR2 FQGNSA. The CDR3 covers 12 residues. The CDR3 region has the DNA TGTGCCAGCAGCTCTAGCGGGAATACGCAGTATTTT. Amino acid sequence: CASSSSGNTQYF.

The chain employs TRBV18 and TRBJ2-7, with a weak D call TRBD1 (5 bases). V was clipped by 1 base and J by 5 bases, with 21 bases between them. The CDR3 is 17 amino acids. Germline V gene lookup returns CDR1 KGHSH and CDR2 LQKENI. The CDR3 reads CASSPRGSSPLTHEQYF. The CDR3 coding sequence is TGTGCCAGCTCACCACGGGGCAGTTCCCCCCTTACTCACGAGCAGTACTTC.

This rearrangement joins TRBV9 to TRBJ1-5, with TRBD1 matching over 7 bases. Trimming removed 3 bases from V and 1 base from J; junction bases left unmatched: 1. CDR1 is SGDLS, CDR2 YYNGEE, per germline. This CDR3 spans 14 amino acids. CDR3 bases: TGTGCCAGCAGCGCACAGGGGAGCAATCAGCCCCAGCATTTT. This translates into CASSAQGSNQPQHF. Supplemented by reference TRBV9 and TRBJ1-5, the full variable domain reads DSGVTQTPKHLITATGQRVTLRCSPRSGDLSVYWYQQSLDQGLQFLIQYYNGEERAKGNILERFSAQQFPDLHSELNLSSLELGDSALYFCASSAQGSNQPQHFGDGTRLSIL.

This chain connects TRBV15 to TRBJ2-5, with D perhaps TRBD2 (5 bases). With 0 bases removed from V and 2 bases from J, the gap between germline ends came to 10 bases. Germline V gene sequence: CDR1 LNHNV, CDR2 YYDKDF (reference sequence). CDR3 length: 15 amino acids. CDR3: CATSRDLGEQETQYF. Written as DNA, the CDR3 is TGTGCCACCAGCAGAGATCTCGGGGAACAAGAGACCCAGTACTTC.

The chain employs TRBV29-1 and TRBJ1-2; 7 nucleotides align to TRBD1. There are 13 residues in the CDR3. Germline V gives CDR1 SQVTM, CDR2 ANQGSEA. J gave up 1 base and V 4 bases, and 3 bases lay outside the gene matches. The DNA for the CDR3 is TGCAGCGTTGGCAGGGGGATTAACTATGGCTACACCTTC. Translation gives CSVGRGINYGYTF.

This chain links TRBV6-5 with TRBJ2-7; D not certain. Trimming removed 4 bases at V and 3 bases at J, with 7 bases between. This CDR3 has 12 amino acids. Germline-derived CDR1 and CDR2 are MNHEY and SVGAGI. The chain's CDR3 is CASSSRVYEQYF. The DNA for the CDR3 is TGTGCCAGCAGTTCCCGGGTCTACGAGCAGTACTTC.

By sample share, this clone is medium-sized. J is TRBJ1-2 and V is TRBV6-1, with 11 nucleotides matching TRBD1. Germline lookup yields CDR1 MNHNS and CDR2 SASEGT. The CDR3 is 18 residues long. After removal of 1 base from V and 0 bases from J, the junction contained 7 bases not matched to a gene. CDR3 amino acids: CASSEDVGQGGSNYGYTF. DNA of the CDR3: TGTGCCAGCAGTGAAGATGTGGGACAGGGGGGGTCTAACTATGGCTACACCTTC.

This clone came up a few times. CDR3 protein: CAISEEAQPQHF. In nucleotides, the CDR3 is TGTGCCATCAGTGAGGAGGCTCAGCCCCAGCATTTT. This chain links TRBV10-3 with TRBJ1-5; D remains unclear. Germline CDR1 is ENHRY and CDR2 is SYGVKD. There are 12 residues in the CDR3. V was trimmed by 2 bases and J by 6 bases, leaving 5 bases between them.

This clone was counted a single time. This chain uses TRBV7-9 with TRBJ2-7; 7 positions agree with TRBD2. CDR3 length: 14 amino acids. CDR1 is SEHNR and CDR2 is FQNEAQ in the germline V gene (reference sequence). V trimming: 4 bases; J trimming: 0 bases; junction bases outside the gene matches: 3. DNA of the CDR3: TGTGCCAGCAGCTCCTCGGGGGGCTCCTACGAGCAGTACTTC. Protein product: CASSSSGGSYEQYF.

The CDR3, as DNA: TGTGCCAGCAGAGGCGACAGGGCCTCCAATCAGCCCCAGCATTTT. Protein: CASRGDRASNQPQHF. J is TRBJ1-5 and V is TRBV6-1; 7 bases match TRBD1. CDR1 is MNHNS, CDR2 SASEGT, per germline. V shed 6 bases, J shed 3 bases, and the junction held 8 bases outside the gene matches. CDR3 size: 15 residues.

The rearrangement uses TRBV27 and TRBJ1-6; perhaps TRBD1 as D (5 bases). Trimming shortened V by 5 bases and J by 0 bases, and 14 bases separated the two germline ends. The germline CDR1 and CDR2 sequences are MNHEY and SMNVEV (reference sequence). This CDR3 spans 17 amino acids. Here the CDR3 reads CASSPRQRSSYNSPLHF. CDR3 DNA: TGTGCCAGCAGTCCGCGACAGAGAAGCTCCTATAATTCACCCCTCCACTTT.

This clone was found once. The CDR3 loop is CASSFDRVDEQYF. The CDR3 nucleotides read TGCGCCAGCAGCTTCGACAGGGTCGACGAGCAGTACTTC. The rearrangement uses TRBV5-1 and TRBJ2-5, with 7 positions matching TRBD1. The J call may be mistaken, given a closer DNA end match to TRBJ2-7. The CDR3 is made up of 13 amino acids. Germline CDR1 SGHRS, CDR2 YFSETQ.

The genes are TRBV19 and TRBJ1-5, with a tentative D call TRBD1 (5 bases). The CDR3 runs 18 residues. V was cut by 2 bases and J by 0 bases, with 17 bases left in between. Germline CDR1 reads LNHDA; CDR2 reads SQIVND (reference sequence). The CDR3 DNA reads as TGTGCCAGTAGTATATGGGGCAGGAGCCAGAATAGCAATCAGCCCCAGCATTTT. Protein: CASSIWGRSQNSNQPQHF. Full variable domain (rest looked up from reference TRBV19 and TRBJ1-5): DGGITQSPKYLFRKEGQNVTLSCEQNLNHDAMYWYRQDPGQGLRLIYYSQIVNDFQKGDIAEGYSVSREKKESFPLTVTSAQKNPTAFYLCASSIWGRSQNSNQPQHFGDGTRLSIL.

J is TRBJ2-3 and V is TRBV18; TRBD1 agrees at 7 bases. V was pared by 8 bases and J by 6 bases, with 14 bases of the junction left unmatched. The CDR3 totals 15 residues. The germline gives CDR1 KGHSH, CDR2 LQKENI. The CDR3, as DNA: TGTGCCAGCACAGACAGGGCCGGAGGTTCCGATACGCAGTATTTT. This encodes CASTDRAGGSDTQYF.

This rearrangement joins TRBV7-9 to TRBJ2-4; 7 nucleotides line up with TRBD1. The junction had 11 bases not matched to a gene; V was cut back by 5 bases and J by 1 base. Germline V lookup: CDR1 SEHNR, CDR2 FQNEAQ (reference sequence). This CDR3 is 17 amino acids long. This CDR3 reads CASSHSSQGVAKNIQYF. The CDR3 nucleotides read TGTGCCAGCAGCCATAGTAGTCAGGGGGTGGCCAAAAACATTCAGTACTTC.

The chain recombines TRBV4-1 with TRBJ2-3; perhaps TRBD1 as D (6 bases). V lost 2 bases to trimming and J lost 3 bases, with 18 bases between them. CDR3 length: 17 amino acids. Germline loops: CDR1 MGHRA, CDR2 YSYEKL. This CDR3 is CASSQSVGASRTDTQYF. The CDR3 DNA is TGCGCCAGCAGCCAATCAGTGGGGGCCTCCAGGACAGATACGCAGTATTTT.

The rearrangement uses TRBV6-5 and TRBJ1-2, with 9 positions matching TRBD1. The ends lost 6 bases at V and 3 bases at J; junction bases unmatched: 8. Looked up from germline, CDR1 is MNHEY and CDR2 is SVGAGI. CDR3 size: 15 residues. In DNA form, the CDR3 reads TGTGCCAGCAGCGAAAGACAGGGGGTATACTATGGCTACACCTTC. Its protein is CASSERQGVYYGYTF.

This clone appeared a few times. This chain uses TRBV6-1 with TRBJ2-3, with a weak D call TRBD2 (5 bases). The CDR3 loop spans 13 amino acids. Germline loops: CDR1 MNHNS, CDR2 SASEGT. Trimming left V 6 bases short and J 6 bases short, with 13 bases between. The CDR3 loop reads CASRGGLTDTQYF. The CDR3 nucleotides are TGTGCCAGCAGGGGCGGGTTAACGGATACGCAGTATTTT.

The chain uses TRBV5-1 and TRBJ1-1; D is perhaps TRBD1 (5 bases). The CDR3 loop spans 15 amino acids. Trimming left V 0 bases short and J 1 base short, with 10 bases between. Germline-derived CDR1 and CDR2 are SGHRS and YFSETQ. In DNA form, the CDR3 reads TGCGCCAGCAGCTTGGCCCCGGGGGGGAACACTGAAGCTTTCTTT. This encodes CASSLAPGGNTEAFF.

The chain uses TRBV7-9 and TRBJ1-6; D remains unclear. V was pared by 6 bases and J by 0 bases, with 9 bases between. The CDR3 covers 15 residues. Germline V lookup: CDR1 SEHNR, CDR2 FQNEAQ (reference sequence). This CDR3 is CASRAVSSYNSPLHF. The CDR3, as DNA: TGTGCCAGCAGGGCCGTAAGCTCCTATAATTCACCCCTCCACTTT.

This rearrangement joins TRBV28 to TRBJ2-7, with 15 bases fitting TRBD2. J was trimmed by 5 bases and V by 6 bases; bases with no gene match: 5. Germline V gives CDR1 MDHEN, CDR2 SYDVKM. CDR3 length equals 15 residues. This CDR3 reads CASSPWTSGRDEQYF. The CDR3 nucleotides read TGTGCCAGCAGCCCGTGGACTAGCGGGAGGGACGAGCAGTACTTC.